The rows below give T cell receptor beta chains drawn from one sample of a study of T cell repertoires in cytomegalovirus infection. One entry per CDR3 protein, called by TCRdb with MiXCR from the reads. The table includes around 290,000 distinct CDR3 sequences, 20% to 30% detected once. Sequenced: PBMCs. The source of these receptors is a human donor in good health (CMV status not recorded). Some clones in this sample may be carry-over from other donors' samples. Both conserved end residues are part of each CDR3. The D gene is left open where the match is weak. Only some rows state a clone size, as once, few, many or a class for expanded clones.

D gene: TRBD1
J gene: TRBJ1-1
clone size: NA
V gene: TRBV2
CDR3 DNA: TGTGCCAGCAGTTATACAGGGGTCCCTGAGAACACTGAAGCTTTCTTT
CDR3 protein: CASSYTGVPENTEAFF

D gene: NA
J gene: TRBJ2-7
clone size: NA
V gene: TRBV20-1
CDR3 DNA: TGCAGTGCTAGAGTTCTGGAAATGGCCTACGAGCAGTACTTC
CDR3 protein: CSARVLEMAYEQYF

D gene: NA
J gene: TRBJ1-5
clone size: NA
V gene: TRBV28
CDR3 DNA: TGTGCCAGGACCCCGACGGCGTTGGGTCAGCCCCAGCATTTT
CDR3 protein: CARTPTALGQPQHF

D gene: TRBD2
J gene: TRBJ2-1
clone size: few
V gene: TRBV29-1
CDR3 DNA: TGCAGCGTTTCGACTAGCGATGAGCAGTTCTTC
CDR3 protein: CSVSTSDEQFF

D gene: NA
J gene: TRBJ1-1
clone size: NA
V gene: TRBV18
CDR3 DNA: TGTGCCAGCCAGATCACGAGGAGGAACACTGAAGCTTTCTTT
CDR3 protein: CASQITRRNTEAFF

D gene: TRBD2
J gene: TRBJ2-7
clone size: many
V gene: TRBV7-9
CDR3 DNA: TGTGCCAGCAGCCCTCGACTAGCGGGAGAGGACGAGCAGTACTTC
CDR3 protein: CASSPRLAGEDEQYF

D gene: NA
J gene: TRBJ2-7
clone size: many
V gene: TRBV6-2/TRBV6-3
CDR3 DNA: TGTGCCAGCAGCACCCCTTCAGGATCCTACGAGCAGTACTTC
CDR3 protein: CASSTPSGSYEQYF

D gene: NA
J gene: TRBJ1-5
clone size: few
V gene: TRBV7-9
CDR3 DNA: TGTGCCAGCAGCTTAGGGGGGATCCCCAATCAGCCCCAGCATTTT
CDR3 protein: CASSLGGIPNQPQHF

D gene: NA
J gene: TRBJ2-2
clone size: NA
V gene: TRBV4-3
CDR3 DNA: TGCGCCAGCAGCCAAGAGAAGGGTCAAGGGGAGCTGTTTTTT
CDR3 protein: CASSQEKGQGELFF

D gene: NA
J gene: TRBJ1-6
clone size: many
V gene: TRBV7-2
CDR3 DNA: TGTGCCAGCAGCTTAGAGGGGAGGTCTTCACCCCTCCACTTT
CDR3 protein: CASSLEGRSSPLHF

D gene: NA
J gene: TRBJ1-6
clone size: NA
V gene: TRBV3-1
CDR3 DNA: TGTGCCAGCAGACAGGCTAGCTCCTATAATTCACCCCTCCACTTT
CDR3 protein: CASRQASSYNSPLHF

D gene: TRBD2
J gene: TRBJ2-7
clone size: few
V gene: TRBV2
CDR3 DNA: TGTGCCAGCATCGGGACTAGCGGGGGGAACGAGCAGTACTTC
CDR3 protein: CASIGTSGGNEQYF

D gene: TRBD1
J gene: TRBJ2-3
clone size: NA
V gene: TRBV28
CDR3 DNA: TGTGCCAGCAGCGGGCCGGGGCAGGGGGCATACACGCAGTATTTT
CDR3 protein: CASSGPGQGAYTQYF

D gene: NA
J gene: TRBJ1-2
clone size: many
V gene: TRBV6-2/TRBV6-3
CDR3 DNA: TGTGCCAGCAGTTATTTTGGATCTATTGGGGGCTACACCTTC
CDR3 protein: CASSYFGSIGGYTF

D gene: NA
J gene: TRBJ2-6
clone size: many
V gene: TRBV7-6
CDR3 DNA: TGTGCCAGCAGCTTAAATTCTGGGGCCAACGTCCTGACTTTC
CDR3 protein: CASSLNSGANVLTF

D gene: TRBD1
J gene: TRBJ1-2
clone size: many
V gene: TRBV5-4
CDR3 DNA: TGTGCCAGCAGCTTGTATCTTGCAGGGGGCAATGGCTACACCTTC
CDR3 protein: CASSLYLAGGNGYTF

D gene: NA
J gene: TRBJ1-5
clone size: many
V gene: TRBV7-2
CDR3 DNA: TGTGCCAGCAGCTTAGTTGGGGGGAAGGGTGAGCCCCAGCATTTT
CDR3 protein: CASSLVGGKGEPQHF

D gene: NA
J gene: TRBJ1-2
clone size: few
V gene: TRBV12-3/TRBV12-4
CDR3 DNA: TGTGCCAGCAGTTACCCGGGGACGGTGAATGGCTACACCTTC
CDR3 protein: CASSYPGTVNGYTF

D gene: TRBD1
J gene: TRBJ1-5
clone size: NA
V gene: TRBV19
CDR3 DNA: TGTGCCAGTAGTACCGGACAGGTTTGGCAGCCCCAGCATTTT
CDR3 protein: CASSTGQVWQPQHF

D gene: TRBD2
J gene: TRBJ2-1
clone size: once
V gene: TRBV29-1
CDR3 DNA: TGCAGCGTCTTGAGGAGCGGGAGAGTATTATTGGATGAGCAGTTCTTC
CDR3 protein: CSVLRSGRVLLDEQFF

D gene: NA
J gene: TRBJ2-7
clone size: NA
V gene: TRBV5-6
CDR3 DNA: TGTGCCAGCAGCTGGGGGTACTACGAGCAGTACTTC
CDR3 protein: CASSWGYYEQYF

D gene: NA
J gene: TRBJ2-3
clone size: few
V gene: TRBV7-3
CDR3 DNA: TGTGCCAGCAGCTATGGACTAACAACAGATACGCAGTATTTT
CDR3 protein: CASSYGLTTDTQYF